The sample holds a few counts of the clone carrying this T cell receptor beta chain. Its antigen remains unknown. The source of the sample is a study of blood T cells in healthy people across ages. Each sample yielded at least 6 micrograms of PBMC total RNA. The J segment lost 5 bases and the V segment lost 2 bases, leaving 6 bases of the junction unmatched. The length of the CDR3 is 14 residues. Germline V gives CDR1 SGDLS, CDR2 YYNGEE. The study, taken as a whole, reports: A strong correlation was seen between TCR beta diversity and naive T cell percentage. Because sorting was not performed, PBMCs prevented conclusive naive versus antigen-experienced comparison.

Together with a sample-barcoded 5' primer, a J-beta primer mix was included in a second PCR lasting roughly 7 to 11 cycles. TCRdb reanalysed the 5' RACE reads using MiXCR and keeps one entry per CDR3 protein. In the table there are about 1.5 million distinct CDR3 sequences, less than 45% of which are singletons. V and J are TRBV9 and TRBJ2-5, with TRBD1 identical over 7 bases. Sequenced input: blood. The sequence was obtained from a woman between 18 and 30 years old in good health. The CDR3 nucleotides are TGTGCCAGCAGCGTTTCAGGGGGAAGGGAGACCCAGTACTTC. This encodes CASSVSGGRETQYF. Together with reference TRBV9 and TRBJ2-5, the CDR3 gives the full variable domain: DSGVTQTPKHLITATGQRVTLRCSPRSGDLSVYWYQQSLDQGLQFLIQYYNGEERAKGNILERFSAQQFPDLHSELNLSSLELGDSALYFCASSVSGGRETQYFGPGTRLLVL.